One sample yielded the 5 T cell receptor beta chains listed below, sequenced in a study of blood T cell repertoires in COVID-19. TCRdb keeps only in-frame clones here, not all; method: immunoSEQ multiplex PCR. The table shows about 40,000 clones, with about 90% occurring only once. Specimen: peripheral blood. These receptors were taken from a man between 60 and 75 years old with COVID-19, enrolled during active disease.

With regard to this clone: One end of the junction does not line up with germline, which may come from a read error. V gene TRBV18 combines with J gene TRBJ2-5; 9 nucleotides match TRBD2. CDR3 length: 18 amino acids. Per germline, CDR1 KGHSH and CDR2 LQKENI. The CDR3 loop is CASSPPMLHSGSGETQYF. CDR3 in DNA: TGTGCCAGCTCTCCACCGATGCTTCATAGCGGGAGTGGAGAGACCCAGTACTTC.

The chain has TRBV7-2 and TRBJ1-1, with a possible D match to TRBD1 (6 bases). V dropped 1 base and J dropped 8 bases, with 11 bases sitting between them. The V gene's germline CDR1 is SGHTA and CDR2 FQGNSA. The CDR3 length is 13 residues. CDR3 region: CASSLGGLGEAFF. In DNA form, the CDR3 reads TGTGCCAGCAGCTTAGGGGGGCTAGGGGAAGCTTTCTTT. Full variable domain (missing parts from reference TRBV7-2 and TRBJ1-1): GAGVSQSPSNKVTEKGKDVELRCDPISGHTALYWYRQSLGQGLEFLIYFQGNSAPDKSGLPSDRFSAERTGGSVSTLTIQRTQQEDSAVYLCASSLGGLGEAFFGQGTRLTVV.

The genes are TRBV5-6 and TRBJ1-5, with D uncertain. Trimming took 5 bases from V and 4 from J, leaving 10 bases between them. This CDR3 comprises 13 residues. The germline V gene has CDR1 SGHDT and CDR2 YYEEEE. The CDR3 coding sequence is TGTGCCAGCAGTCTCGGGGTTAATCAGCCCCAGCATTTT. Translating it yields CASSLGVNQPQHF.

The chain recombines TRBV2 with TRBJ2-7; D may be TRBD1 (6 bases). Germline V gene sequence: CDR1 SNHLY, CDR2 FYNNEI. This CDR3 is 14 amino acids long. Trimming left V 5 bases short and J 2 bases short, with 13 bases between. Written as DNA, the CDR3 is TGTGCCAGCAGTTTCACGGGACACCCCTACGAGCAGTACTTC. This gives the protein CASSFTGHPYEQYF.

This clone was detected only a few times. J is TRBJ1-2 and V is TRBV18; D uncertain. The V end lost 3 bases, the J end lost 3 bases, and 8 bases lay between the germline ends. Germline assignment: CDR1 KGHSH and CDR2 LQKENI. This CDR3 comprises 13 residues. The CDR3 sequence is CASSPLSDYGYTF. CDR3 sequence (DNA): TGTGCCAGCTCACCCCTTTCGGACTATGGCTACACCTTC. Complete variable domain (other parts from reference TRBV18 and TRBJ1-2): NAGVMQNPRHLVRRRGQEARLRCSPMKGHSHVYWYRQLPEEGLKFMVYLQKENIIDESGMPKERFSAEFPKEGPSILRIQQVVRGDSAAYFCASSPLSDYGYTFGSGTRLTVV.